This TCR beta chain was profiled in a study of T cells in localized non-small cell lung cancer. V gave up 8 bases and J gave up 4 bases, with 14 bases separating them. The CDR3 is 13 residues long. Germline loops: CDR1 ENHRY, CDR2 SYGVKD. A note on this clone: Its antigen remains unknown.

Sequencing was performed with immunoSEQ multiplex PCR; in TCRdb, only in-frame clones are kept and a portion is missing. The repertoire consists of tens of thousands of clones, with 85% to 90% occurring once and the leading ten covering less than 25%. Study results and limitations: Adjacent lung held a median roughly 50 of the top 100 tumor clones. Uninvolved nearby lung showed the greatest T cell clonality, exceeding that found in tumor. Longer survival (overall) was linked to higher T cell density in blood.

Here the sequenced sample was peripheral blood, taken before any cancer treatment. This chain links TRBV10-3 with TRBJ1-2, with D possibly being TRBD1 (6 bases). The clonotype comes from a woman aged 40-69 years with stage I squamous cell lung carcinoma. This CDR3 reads CAIPGAGLYGYTF. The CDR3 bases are TGTGCCATCCCGGGGGCAGGGCTCTATGGCTACACCTTC.